This TCR beta chain came from a study of CD8+ T cells in alopecia areata. The CDR3 has 14 amino acids. CDR1 SQVTM and CDR2 ANQGSEA come from the germline V gene. V was clipped by 7 bases and J by 3 bases, with 18 bases between them. Treatment: oral pan-JAK inhibitor, 5-10 mg twice daily. cDNA serving as the sequencing template came from extracted, reverse transcribed RNA. Data came from immunoSEQ multiplex PCR; TCRdb stores just in-frame clones and leaves some out. The sample holds about 180,000 clones, roughly 58% seen once. The clonotype originates from a human donor with alopecia areata. This chain connects TRBV29-1 to TRBJ1-1; the D gene is possibly TRBD1 (5 bases). Material: CD4+ T cells sorted from blood, obtained at approximately week 61, from a patient treated with tofacitinib. The CDR3 DNA reads TGCAGCGGGAGTCGGCGGGGGTCAGACACTGAAGCTTTCTTT. Its protein product is CSGSRRGSDTEAFF. Full variable domain (outside the CDR3, taken from reference TRBV29-1 and TRBJ1-1): SAVISQKPSRDICQRGTSLTIQCQVDSQVTMMFWYRQQPGQSLTLIATANQGSEATYESGFVIDKFPISRPNLTFSTLTVSNMSPEDSSIYLCSGSRRGSDTEAFFGQGTRLTVV.